This T cell receptor (beta chain) was captured by sequencing in a study of cytomegalovirus exposure and HLA in healthy donors. As for the study in general: Later, an analysis reported that the roughly 120 validation repertoires had used the same platform as the 500 to 750 first-cohort repertoires. General study findings and limits: It was found in a later analysis that first-cohort TCR clusters tended to co-occur in the approximately 120 validation repertoires. Among TCR beta chains, those listed as cytomegalovirus-associated numbered over 150.

Trimming left V 5 bases short and J 3 bases short, with 8 bases between. Germline assignment: CDR1 SGHNT and CDR2 YENEEA. CDR3 size: 13 residues. A note on this clone: The antigen remains undetermined.

Separate from the approximately 670-subject first cohort, the approximately 130-subject validation cohort was the one that the donors belonged to. Data came from immunoSEQ multiplex PCR; TCRdb stores just in-frame clones and leaves some out. The sample lists 140,000 or so clones, more than 80% occurring once. The specimen sequenced was PBMCs. V gene TRBV11-3 combines with J gene TRBJ2-1; tentatively, D is TRBD2 (5 bases). The clonotype originates from a woman aged 25 to 39 in good health and CMV-seropositive. The DNA for the CDR3 is TGTGCCAGCAGCCCCGGAGGCTACAATGAGCAGTTCTTC. Its protein is CASSPGGYNEQFF.